What follows are 5 T cell receptor beta chains derived from one specimen sequenced in a study of blood T cell repertoires in COVID-19. Repertoires were generated with immunoSEQ multiplex PCR, while TCRdb's copy carries only in-frame clones and drops some. The sample has some 66,000 clones, 91% seen once. The sequenced material came from peripheral blood. Receptors were obtained from a human donor in a cohort sampled during active COVID-19.

The chain employs TRBV19 and TRBJ2-1; TRBD2 matches at 8 bases. The V gene end was trimmed by 5 bases and the J gene end by 8 bases; junction bases not matched to a gene: 8. The CDR3 sequence is 14 residues long. CDR1 LNHDA and CDR2 SQIVND come from the germline V gene (reference sequence). The CDR3 region is CASSQGLAFYEQFF. The CDR3 nucleotides are TGTGCCAGTAGTCAAGGACTAGCTTTCTATGAGCAGTTCTTC.

The CDR3 sequence: CASSTGTASGNTIYF. As DNA, the CDR3 is TGTGCCAGCAGCACAGGGACAGCGTCTGGAAACACCATATATTTT. The chain uses TRBV21-1 and TRBJ1-3; TRBD1, as called in the table, went unchecked against the DNA. TRBV21-1 is noted as a pseudogene. This CDR3 is 15 amino acids long.

V is TRBV15 and J is TRBJ2-2; 8 nucleotides align to TRBD2. V dropped 0 bases and J dropped 6; count of bases not matched to a gene: 15. The CDR3 is 19 amino acids. Germline lookup yields CDR1 LNHNV and CDR2 YYDKDF (reference sequence). CDR3 protein: CATSRDRPGLAGFAGELFF. CDR3 nucleotide sequence: TGTGCCACCAGCAGAGATCGACCGGGGCTAGCGGGTTTCGCCGGGGAGCTGTTTTTT. Complete variable domain (other parts from reference TRBV15 and TRBJ2-2): DAMVIQNPRYQVTQFGKPVTLSCSQTLNHNVMYWYQQKSSQAPKLLFHYYDKDFNNEADTPDNFQSRRPNTSFCFLDIRSPGLGDTAMYLCATSRDRPGLAGFAGELFFGEGSRLTVL.

CDR3 coding DNA: TGTGCCAGCAGTGAGCCAGTTGTTACTGAAGCTTTCTTT. Its protein is CASSEPVVTEAFF. V and J are TRBV2 and TRBJ1-1, with no clear D. Germline V gene data show CDR1 as SNHLY and CDR2 as FYNNEI. There are 13 residues in the CDR3. Between the trimmed V and J ends, which lost 3 bases and 5 bases, there was a span of 10 bases. Full variable domain (missing parts from reference TRBV2 and TRBJ1-1): EPEVTQTPSHQVTQMGQEVILRCVPISNHLYFYWYRQILGQKVEFLVSFYNNEISEKSEIFDDQFSVERPDGSNFTLKIRSTKLEDSAMYFCASSEPVVTEAFFGQGTRLTVV.

This chain joins TRBV6-2 or TRBV6-3 and TRBJ1-1; D is unresolved. V gave up 0 bases and J gave up 1 base, with 9 bases separating them. CDR3 length: 15 residues. Germline V gives CDR1 MNHEY, CDR2 SVGEGT. The CDR3 reads CASSYSRVPNTEAFF. CDR3 DNA: TGTGCCAGCAGTTACTCGAGGGTACCGAACACTGAAGCTTTCTTT.